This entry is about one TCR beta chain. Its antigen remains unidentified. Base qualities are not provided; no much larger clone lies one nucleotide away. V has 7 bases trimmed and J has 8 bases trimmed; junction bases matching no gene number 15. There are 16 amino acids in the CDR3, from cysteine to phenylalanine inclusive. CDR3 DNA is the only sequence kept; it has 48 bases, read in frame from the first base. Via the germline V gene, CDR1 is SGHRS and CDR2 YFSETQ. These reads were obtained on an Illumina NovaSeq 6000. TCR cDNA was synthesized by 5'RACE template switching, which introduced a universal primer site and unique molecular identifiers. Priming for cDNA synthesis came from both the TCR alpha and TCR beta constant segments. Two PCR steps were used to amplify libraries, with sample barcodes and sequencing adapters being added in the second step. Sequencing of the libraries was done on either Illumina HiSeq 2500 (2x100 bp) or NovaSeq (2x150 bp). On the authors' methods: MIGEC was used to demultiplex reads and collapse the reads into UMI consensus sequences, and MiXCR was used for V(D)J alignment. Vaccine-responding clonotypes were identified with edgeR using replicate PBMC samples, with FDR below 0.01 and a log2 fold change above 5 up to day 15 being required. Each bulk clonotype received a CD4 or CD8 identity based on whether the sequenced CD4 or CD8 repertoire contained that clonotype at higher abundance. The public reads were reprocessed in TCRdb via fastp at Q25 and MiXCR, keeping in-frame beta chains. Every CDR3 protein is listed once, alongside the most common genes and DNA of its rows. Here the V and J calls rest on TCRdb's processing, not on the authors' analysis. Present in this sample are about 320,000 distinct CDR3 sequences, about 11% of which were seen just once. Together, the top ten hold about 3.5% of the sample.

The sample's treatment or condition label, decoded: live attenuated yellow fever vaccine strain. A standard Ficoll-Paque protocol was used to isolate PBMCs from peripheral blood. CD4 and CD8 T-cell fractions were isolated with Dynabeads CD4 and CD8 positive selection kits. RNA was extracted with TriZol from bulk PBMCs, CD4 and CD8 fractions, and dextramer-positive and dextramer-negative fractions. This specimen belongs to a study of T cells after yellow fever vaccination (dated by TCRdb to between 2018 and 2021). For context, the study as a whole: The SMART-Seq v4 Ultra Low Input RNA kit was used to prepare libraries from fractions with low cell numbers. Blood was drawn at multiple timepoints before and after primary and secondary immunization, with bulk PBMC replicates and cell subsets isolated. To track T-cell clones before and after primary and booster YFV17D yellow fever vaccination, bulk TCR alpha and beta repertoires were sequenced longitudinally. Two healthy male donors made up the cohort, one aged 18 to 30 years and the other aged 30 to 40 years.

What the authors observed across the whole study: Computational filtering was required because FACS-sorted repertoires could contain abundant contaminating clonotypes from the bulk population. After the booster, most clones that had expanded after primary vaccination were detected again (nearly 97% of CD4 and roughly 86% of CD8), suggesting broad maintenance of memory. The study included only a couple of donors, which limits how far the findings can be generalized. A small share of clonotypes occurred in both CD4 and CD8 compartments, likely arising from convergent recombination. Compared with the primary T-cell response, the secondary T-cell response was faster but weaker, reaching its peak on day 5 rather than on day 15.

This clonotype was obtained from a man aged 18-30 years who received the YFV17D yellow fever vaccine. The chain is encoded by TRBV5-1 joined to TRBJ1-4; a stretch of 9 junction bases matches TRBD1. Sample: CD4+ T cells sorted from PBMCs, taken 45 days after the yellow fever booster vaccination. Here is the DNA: TGCGCCAGCTCCTACTCGTCCGGGACAGGGAAGGAAAAACTGTTTTTT. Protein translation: CASSYSSGTGKEKLFF.